Each of the 6 T cell receptor beta chains below was sequenced from the same sample in a study of shared clonotypes between healthy human individuals. Sequencing used immunoSEQ multiplex PCR; TCRdb keeps in-frame clones, though not all of them. The sample has about 680,000 clones, approximately 74% seen once. The sequenced material came from memory CD4+ T cells sorted from blood. Subset meaning: CD45RA-negative fraction. The source of these receptors is a woman in her thirties in good health.

The J gene is TRBJ2-1, the V gene TRBV7-2; D remains unclear. V was trimmed by 6 bases and J by 7 bases, leaving 13 bases between them. CDR3 size: 13 residues. Germline V lookup: CDR1 SGHTA, CDR2 FQGNSA. CDR3 bases: TGTGCCAGCAGTCGAAACTGGTCAAATGAGCAGTTCTTC. It specifies CASSRNWSNEQFF.

This rearrangement joins TRBV4-1 to TRBJ2-2; TRBD2 aligns across 9 bases. Germline CDR1 MGHRA, CDR2 YSYEKL. Trimming cost V 1 base and J 2 bases; bases outside gene matches: 5. The CDR3 length is 17 residues. Written as DNA, the CDR3 is TGCGCCAGCAGCCAAGCGAAGCGGGAGGCCAACACCGGGGAGCTGTTTTTT. This encodes CASSQAKREANTGELFF.

The rearrangement joins TRBV2 to TRBJ2-3; 9 positions match TRBD1. V lost 6 bases and J lost 5; bases outside the gene matches: 9. The CDR3 length is 15 residues. The germline V gene encodes CDR1 SNHLY and CDR2 FYNNEI. CDR3 protein: CASSLRDRALDTQYF. The DNA of the CDR3 is TGTGCCAGCAGCCTCCGGGACAGGGCATTAGATACGCAGTATTTT.

Concerning this clone itself: Other DNA sequences of this sample code for an identical CDR3. This chain joins TRBV19 and TRBJ2-3; D might be TRBD2 (5 bases). The CDR3 consists of 14 residues. The V end was cut by 6 bases, the J end by 2 bases, with 12 bases between. Germline lookup yields CDR1 LNHDA and CDR2 SQIVND (reference sequence). CDR3 coding DNA: TGTGCCAGTAGGTTGACGGGGTCCACAGATACGCAGTATTTT. Its translation is CASRLTGSTDTQYF.

The rearrangement links TRBV14 to TRBJ2-2; 8 bases match TRBD1. V shed 5 bases and J 2 bases; nucleotides not matched to a gene: 7. Germline assignment: CDR1 SGHDN and CDR2 FVKESK. CDR3 length: 16 residues. The CDR3 protein is CASSIAGTGNTGELFF. CDR3 nucleotides: TGTGCCAGCAGCATCGCTGGGACAGGAAACACCGGGGAGCTGTTTTTT.

This clone has more than one count but fewer than ten. The gene calls are TRBV30 and TRBJ2-5, with D possibly TRBD1 on 6 matching bases. The end of the DNA aligns better with TRBJ2-7, so the J call may be wrong. The CDR3 is 12 residues long. Looked up from germline, CDR1 is GTSNPN and CDR2 is SVGIG (reference sequence). DNA of the CDR3: TGTGCCGGGTGGGACATGTCCTACGAGCAGTACTTC. Translating it yields CAGWDMSYEQYF.